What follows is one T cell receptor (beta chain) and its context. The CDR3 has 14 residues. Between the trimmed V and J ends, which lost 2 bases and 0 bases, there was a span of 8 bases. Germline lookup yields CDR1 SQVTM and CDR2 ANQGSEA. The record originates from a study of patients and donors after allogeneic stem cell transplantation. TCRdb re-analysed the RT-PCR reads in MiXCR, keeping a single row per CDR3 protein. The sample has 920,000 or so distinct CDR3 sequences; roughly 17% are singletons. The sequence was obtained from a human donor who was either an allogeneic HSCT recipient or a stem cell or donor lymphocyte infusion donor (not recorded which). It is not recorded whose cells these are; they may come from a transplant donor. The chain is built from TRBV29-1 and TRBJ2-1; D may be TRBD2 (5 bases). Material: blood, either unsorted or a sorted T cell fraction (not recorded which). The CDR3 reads CSVETGSSYNEQFF. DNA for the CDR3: TGCAGCGTTGAAACGGGAAGCTCCTACAATGAGCAGTTCTTC.